What follows is one TCR beta chain and its context. The antigen remains unidentified. Healthy people donating bone marrow made up the donors. This entry is derived from a study of cytomegalovirus exposure and HLA in healthy donors. For the study at large: A previous analysis identified 95 million to 140 million unique TCR beta sequences derived from 180 million or so T cells.

Study-wide points: Reports indicated that the classifier achieved high specificity and sensitivity in diagnosing cytomegalovirus status.

Primers for the PCR totalled 60 Vbeta and 13 Jbeta. Here immunoSEQ multiplex PCR was the method, and the copy in TCRdb shows in-frame clones only, minus some. This sample carries roughly 120,000 clones, more than 80% of them seen once, and the ten largest clones take around 3%. The sequence was collected from a male donor in good health and CMV-seronegative. Sequences were obtained from PBMCs.

CDR3 sequence: CASSISGLSGGDNYQPQHF. The CDR3 DNA follows: TGTGCCAGCAGTATCTCCGGATTATCGGGAGGGGACAACTATCAGCCCCAGCATTTT. The chain couples TRBV28 to TRBJ1-5; weak D call: TRBD1 (6 bases). Germline CDR1 is MDHEN and CDR2 is SYDVKM. CDR3 length equals 19 residues. V lost 5 bases and J lost 5, with 28 bases in between.